One T cell receptor (beta chain) is described in this entry. The J segment lost 6 bases and the V segment lost 3 bases, leaving 5 bases of the junction unmatched. Germline values: CDR1 MRHNA, CDR2 SNTAGT. CDR3 length: 15 amino acids. Per the original methods: How many nucleated cells were present was estimated from reference gene primer amplification. Assay used: immunoSEQ multiplex PCR; TCRdb lists only in-frame clones, some missing. For V, J and clone size, that table is used; D and trimming come from the DNA. The sample records about 120,000 clones, 75% to 90% being singletons. This specimen comes from a study of blood T cell repertoires in COVID-19. The wider study: Donors in the United States, Italy and Spain gave samples during acute or convalescent COVID-19. PBMCs, B-cell-depleted T cells, or T cells were the source of the cDNA or gDNA that made up the material.

The receptor was derived from a man aged 30-40 years with acute or convalescent COVID-19. The sequenced sample consisted of peripheral blood. The gene calls are TRBV6-4 and TRBJ2-3, with 11 nucleotides matching TRBD2. This chain's CDR3 is CASSDLAGGGDTQYF. CDR3 DNA: TGTGCCAGCAGTGATCTAGCGGGAGGAGGGGATACGCAGTATTTT.